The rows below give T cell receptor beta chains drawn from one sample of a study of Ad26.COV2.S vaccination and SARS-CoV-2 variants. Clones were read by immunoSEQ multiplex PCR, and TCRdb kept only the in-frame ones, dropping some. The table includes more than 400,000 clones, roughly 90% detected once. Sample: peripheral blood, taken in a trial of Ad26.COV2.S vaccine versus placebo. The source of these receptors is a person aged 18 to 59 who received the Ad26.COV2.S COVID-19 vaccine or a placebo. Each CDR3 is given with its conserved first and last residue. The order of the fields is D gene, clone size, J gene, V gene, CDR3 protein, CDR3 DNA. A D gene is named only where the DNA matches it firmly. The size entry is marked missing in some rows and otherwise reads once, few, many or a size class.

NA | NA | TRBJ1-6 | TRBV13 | CASSLGYNSPLHF | TGTGCCAGCAGCTTAGGCTATAATTCACCCCTCCACTTT
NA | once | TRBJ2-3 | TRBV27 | CASSLQASTDTQYF | TGTGCCAGCAGTTTGCAGGCTAGCACAGATACGCAGTATTTT
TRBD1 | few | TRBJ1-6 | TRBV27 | CASSPRTGWLDSPLHF | TGTGCCAGCAGTCCTCGGACAGGGTGGCTTGATTCACCCCTCCACTTT
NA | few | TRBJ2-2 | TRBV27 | CASSSSVSTGELFF | TGTGCCAGCAGTTCCTCTGTGAGCACCGGGGAGCTGTTTTTT
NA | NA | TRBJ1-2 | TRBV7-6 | CASSLALGYGYTF | TGTGCCAGCAGCTTAGCACTCGGCTATGGCTACACCTTC
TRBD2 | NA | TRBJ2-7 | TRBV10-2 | CASGTSGGSYEQYF | TGCGCCAGCGGTACTAGCGGGGGATCCTACGAGCAGTACTTC
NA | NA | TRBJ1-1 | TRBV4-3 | CASSQARTGLNTEAFF | TGCGCCAGCAGCCAAGCGCGAACAGGGTTGAACACTGAAGCTTTCTTT
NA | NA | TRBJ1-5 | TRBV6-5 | CASSYSRGGQPQHF | TGTGCCAGCAGTTACTCCCGGGGCGGTCAGCCCCAGCATTTT
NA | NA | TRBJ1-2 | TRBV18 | CASSPLTALQANYGYTF | TGTGCCAGCTCACCTCTTACGGCTTTACAAGCTAACTATGGCTACACCTTC
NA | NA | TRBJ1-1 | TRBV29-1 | CSVVGWEGGTEAFF | TGCAGCGTTGTAGGTTGGGAAGGGGGCACTGAAGCTTTCTTT
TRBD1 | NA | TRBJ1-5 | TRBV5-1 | CASSLGQSDQPQHF | TGCGCCAGCAGCCTGGGACAGTCAGATCAGCCCCAGCATTTT
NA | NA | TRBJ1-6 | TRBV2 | CASSESRRQWAYNSPLHF | TGTGCCAGCAGTGAATCCCGCAGACAGTGGGCCTATAATTCACCCCTCCACTTT
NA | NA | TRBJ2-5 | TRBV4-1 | CASSQVDYVAFGTEETQYF | TGCGCCAGCAGCCAAGTGGATTACGTTGCCTTCGGGACGGAAGAGACCCAGTACTTC
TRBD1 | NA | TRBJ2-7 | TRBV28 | CASSPWDRLRYEQYF | TGTGCCAGCAGTCCGTGGGACAGACTGAGATACGAGCAGTACTTC
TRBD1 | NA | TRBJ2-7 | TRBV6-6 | CASSQTGTGVSEQYF | TGTGCCAGCAGTCAAACCGGGACAGGGGTATCCGAGCAGTACTTC
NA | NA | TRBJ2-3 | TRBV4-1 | CASSQEGMLTDTQYF | TGCGCCAGCAGCCAAGAAGGAATGCTCACAGATACGCAGTATTTT
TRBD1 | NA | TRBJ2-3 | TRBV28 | CASSLSRTGDTQYF | TGTGCCAGCAGTTTGTCCCGGACAGGAGATACGCAGTATTTT
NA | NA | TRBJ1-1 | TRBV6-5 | CASRQRGGTEAFF | TGTGCCAGCAGACAACGTGGGGGAACTGAAGCTTTCTTT
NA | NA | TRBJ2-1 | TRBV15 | CATSRDAASLYNEQFF | TGTGCCACCAGCAGAGATGCGGCTAGCTTATACAATGAGCAGTTCTTC
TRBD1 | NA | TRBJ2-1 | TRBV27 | CASRLDKDRGRNEQFF | TGTGCCAGCAGACTCGACAAGGACAGGGGGCGAAATGAGCAGTTCTTC
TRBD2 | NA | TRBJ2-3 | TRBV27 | CASRDSLGLEGTDTQYF | TGTGCCAGCAGGGATTCCCTCGGACTAGAGGGGACAGATACGCAGTATTTT
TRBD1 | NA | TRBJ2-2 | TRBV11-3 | CASSLGRGGQLNTGELFF | TGTGCCAGCAGCTTAGGGAGAGGGGGACAGCTCAACACCGGGGAGCTGTTTTTT
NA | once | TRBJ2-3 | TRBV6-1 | CASSEVALDTQYF | TGTGCCAGCAGTGAAGTGGCACTAGATACGCAGTATTTT
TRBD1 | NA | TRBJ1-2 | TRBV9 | CASSEWTGINYGYTF | TGTGCCAGCAGCGAATGGACAGGGATCAACTATGGCTACACCTTC
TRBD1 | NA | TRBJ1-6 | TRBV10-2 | CASSGGGTGESPLHF | TGCGCCAGCAGTGGAGGGGGGACAGGGGAGTCACCCCTCCACTTT
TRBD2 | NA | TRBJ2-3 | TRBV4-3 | CASSQPSPGLGSFDTQYF | TGCGCCAGCAGCCAACCTTCACCGGGACTAGGTTCGTTTGATACGCAGTATTTT
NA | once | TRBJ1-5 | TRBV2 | CASSEREPWDYSNQPQHF | TGTGCCAGCAGTGAAAGGGAACCTTGGGATTATAGCAATCAGCCCCAGCATTTT
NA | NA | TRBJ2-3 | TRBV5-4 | CASSLVGDTQYF | TGTGCCAGCAGCTTGGTGGGGGATACGCAGTATTTT
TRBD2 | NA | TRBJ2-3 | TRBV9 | CASSGLAGPTQYF | TGTGCCAGCAGCGGACTAGCGGGCCCTACGCAGTATTTT
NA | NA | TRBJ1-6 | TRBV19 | CASSIGTVYSPLHF | TGTGCCAGTAGTATAGGGACCGTATATTCACCCCTCCACTTT
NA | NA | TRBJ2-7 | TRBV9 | CASSVDVRASHEQYF | TGTGCCAGCAGCGTAGATGTCAGGGCGTCACACGAGCAGTACTTC
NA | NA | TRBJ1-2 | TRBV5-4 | CASSLQGFGYTF | TGTGCCAGCAGCTTACAGGGTTTTGGCTACACCTTC
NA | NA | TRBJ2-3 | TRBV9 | CASSALLGETYDTQYF | TGTGCCAGCAGCGCCTTACTCGGGGAAACCTACGATACGCAGTATTTT
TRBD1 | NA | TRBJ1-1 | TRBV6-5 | CASSYPGTGGTEAFF | TGTGCCAGCAGTTACCCCGGGACAGGGGGAACTGAAGCTTTCTTT
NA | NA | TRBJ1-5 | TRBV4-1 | CASNTERQRIFNQPQHF | TGCGCCAGCAACACTGAACGACAGCGGATCTTCAATCAGCCCCAGCATTTT
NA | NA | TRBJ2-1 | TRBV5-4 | CASSLKVNNEQFF | TGTGCCAGCAGCTTGAAGGTGAACAATGAGCAGTTCTTC
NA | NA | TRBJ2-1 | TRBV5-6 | CASSLRESYNEQFF | TGTGCCAGCAGCCTCCGTGAATCCTACAATGAGCAGTTCTTC
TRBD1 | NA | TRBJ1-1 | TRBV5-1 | CASSFSGGNTEAFF | TGCGCCAGCAGCTTTTCAGGGGGGAACACTGAAGCTTTCTTT
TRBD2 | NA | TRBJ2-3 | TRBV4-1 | CASSQQAGGPSDTQYF | TGCGCCAGCAGCCAACAAGCGGGGGGGCCCTCAGATACGCAGTATTTT
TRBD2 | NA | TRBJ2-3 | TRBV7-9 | CASSGTSGYTQYF | TGTGCCAGCAGCGGGACTAGCGGCTATACGCAGTATTTT
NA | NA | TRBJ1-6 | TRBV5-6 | CASSLSGGTTYNSPLHF | TGTGCCAGCAGCTTGTCTGGAGGGACGACCTATAATTCACCCCTCCACTTT
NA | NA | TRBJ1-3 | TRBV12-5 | CASGLRLWTGAAASGNTIYF | TGTGCTAGTGGTTTGAGGTTATGGACCGGGGCAGCCGCCTCTGGAAACACCATATATTTT
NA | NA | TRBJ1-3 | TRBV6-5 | CASSPNFGNTIYF | TGTGCCAGCAGTCCGAACTTTGGAAACACCATATATTTT
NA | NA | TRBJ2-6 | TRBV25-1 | CASSVSRVAGANVLTF | TGTGCCAGCAGTGTAAGTAGGGTGGCTGGGGCCAACGTCCTGACTTTC
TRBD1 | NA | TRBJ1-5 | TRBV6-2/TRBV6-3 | CASSYPVETGGRSGPQHF | TGTGCCAGCAGTTACCCGGTAGAGACAGGGGGTCGTTCGGGGCCCCAGCATTTT
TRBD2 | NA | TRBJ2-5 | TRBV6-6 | CASSYGRDQETQYF | TGTGCCAGCAGTTATGGGAGGGACCAGGAGACCCAGTACTTC
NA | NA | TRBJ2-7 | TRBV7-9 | CASSSSTKFYEQYF | TGTGCCAGCAGCTCTTCGACCAAGTTCTACGAGCAGTACTTC
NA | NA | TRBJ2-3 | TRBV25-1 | CASSEWGGFTDTQYF | TGTGCCAGCAGTGAATGGGGCGGATTCACAGATACGCAGTATTTT
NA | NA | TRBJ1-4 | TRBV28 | CASSSDLTAEKLFF | TGTGCCAGCAGTTCCGACCTGACAGCTGAAAAACTGTTTTTT
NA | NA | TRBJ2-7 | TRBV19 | CASSEDSWAYEQYF | TGTGCCAGTAGTGAGGACAGTTGGGCCTACGAGCAGTACTTC